The 30 T cell receptor beta chains below come from one sample, sequenced in a study of Japanese encephalitis immunity and Zika vaccine responses. MiXCR was run by TCRdb on the 5' RACE reads, yielding one entry per CDR3 protein. The table has around 290 distinct CDR3 sequences, approximately 4.2% seen once. CFSE-labeled PBMCs were cultured about 6 days with peptide pools, each at about 1 ug/mL. The sequences come from antigen-activated CD8+ T cells from blood, cultured, collected during a Zika inactivated vaccine study. The origin of the receptors is an adult woman who received an inactivated Zika virus vaccine.

This clonotype is classed as large. The V gene is TRBV28, the J gene TRBJ1-5, with 9 nucleotides matching TRBD1. There are 16 residues in the CDR3. Germline loops: CDR1 MDHEN, CDR2 SYDVKM. V lost 4 bases and J lost 5; bases outside the gene matches: 9. The CDR3 DNA reads as TGTGCCAGCAGTTCCCTACAGGGGGCATCTCATCAGCCCCAGCATTTT. Protein product: CASSSLQGASHQPQHF.

The chain recombines TRBV20-1 with TRBJ2-5, with D perhaps TRBD1 (5 bases). This CDR3 is built from 15 residues. The germline V gene encodes CDR1 DFQATT and CDR2 SNEGSKA (reference sequence). V lost 2 bases to trimming and J lost 1 base, with 14 bases between them. CDR3 amino acids: CSARTATEIQETQYF. CDR3 DNA: TGCAGTGCTAGAACTGCGACAGAAATCCAAGAGACCCAGTACTTC.

This clonotype rates as hyperexpanded. The chain combines TRBV5-1 with TRBJ2-3, with 12 nucleotides matching TRBD2. CDR3 length: 17 residues. V lost 2 bases, J lost 1 base, and 5 bases stayed unmatched. CDR1 is SGHRS and CDR2 is YFSETQ in the germline V gene. This CDR3 reads CASSLTRLAGGTDTQYF. Here the CDR3 DNA reads TGCGCCAGCAGCTTAACTCGACTAGCGGGGGGCACAGATACGCAGTATTTT.

This clonotype ranks as medium-sized. The chain combines TRBV12-3 or TRBV12-4 with TRBJ2-5; 11 bases are a match to TRBD1. V shed 8 bases and J 5 bases; nucleotides not matched to a gene: 16. This CDR3 is built from 17 residues. The CDR3 DNA sequence: TGTGCCAGCGGGATCACGGGACAGGGGGTTGATTTGGAGACCCAGTACTTC. Amino acid sequence: CASGITGQGVDLETQYF.

This clonotype is termed large (0.1 to 1%). This chain uses TRBV10-3 with TRBJ2-3; TRBD2 agrees at 10 bases. Germline CDR1 reads ENHRY; CDR2 reads SYGVKD. The V and J ends lost 2 bases and 8 bases, in that order; junction bases with no gene match: 13. The CDR3 is made up of 17 amino acids. The CDR3 DNA is TGTGCCATCAGTGAGGCGAGACTAGCGGGCGTTCTGGGTACGCAGTATTTT. As protein: CAISEARLAGVLGTQYF.

By share, this clonotype counts as medium-sized. The genes are TRBV10-3 and TRBJ1-2, with 7 nucleotides matching TRBD1. CDR3 length: 16 residues. V shed 2 bases and J 0 bases; nucleotides not matched to a gene: 6. Per the germline V gene, CDR1 is ENHRY and CDR2 is SYGVKD. Here the CDR3 reads CAISETTTGTNYGYTF. The CDR3 DNA sequence: TGTGCCATCAGTGAGACGACGACAGGGACTAACTATGGCTACACCTTC.

This clonotype is large within its sample. The chain is built from TRBV3-1 and TRBJ1-6, with no clear D. Germline CDR1 and CDR2: LGHDT and YNNKEL (reference sequence). There are 19 residues in the CDR3. V dropped 0 bases and J dropped 0 bases, with 15 bases sitting between them. For the CDR3, the DNA is TGTGCCAGCAGCCAAGATGACGAGGTCTCCAGCTCCTATAATTCACCCCTCCACTTT. Encoded protein: CASSQDDEVSSSYNSPLHF.

By sample fraction, this clonotype is large (0.1 to 1%). The chain recombines TRBV2 with TRBJ2-5; 9 nucleotides line up with TRBD2. V gave up 7 bases and J gave up 4 bases; unmatched junction bases: 25. The CDR3 loop spans 20 amino acids. Germline values: CDR1 SNHLY, CDR2 FYNNEI. As DNA, the CDR3 is TGTGCCAGCAAGGAGAGGATGGTCGTACTAGCGGGTTCCCAGAGAGAGACCCAGTACTTC. Translating it yields CASKERMVVLAGSQRETQYF.

This clonotype rates as large. The rearrangement uses TRBV6-5 and TRBJ1-2; perhaps TRBD1 as D (6 bases). The V gene's germline CDR1 is MNHEY and CDR2 SVGAGI. V was clipped by 2 bases and J by 5 bases, with 18 bases between them. The CDR3 runs 16 residues. Written as DNA, the CDR3 is TGTGCCAGCAGTTACACCTACAGGGATCGGGTGTATGGCTACACCTTC. Encoded protein: CASSYTYRDRVYGYTF.

Judged by abundance, this clonotype is hyperexpanded. The CDR3 is CASSSGQGAYGTEAFF. The CDR3 bases are TGCGCCAGCAGCTCCGGACAGGGGGCGTATGGCACTGAAGCTTTCTTT. The genes are TRBV5-1 and TRBJ1-1; 11 nucleotides match TRBD1. The germline V gene has CDR1 SGHRS and CDR2 YFSETQ. V lost 3 bases to trimming and J lost 4 bases; unmatched junction nucleotides: 8. The CDR3 sequence is 16 residues long.

This clonotype is medium-sized. The genes are TRBV29-1 and TRBJ2-5; a possible D gene is TRBD1 (5 bases). The CDR3 consists of 15 residues. V lost 2 bases to trimming and J lost 2 bases, with 15 bases between them. Per germline, CDR1 SQVTM and CDR2 ANQGSEA. The CDR3 DNA sequence: TGCAGCGTTGAATTGAAGGGGCGCAGGCAAGAGACCCAGTACTTC. Protein sequence: CSVELKGRRQETQYF.

Within the sample, this clonotype is medium-sized. V gene TRBV20-1 combines with J gene TRBJ2-4; 11 bases fit TRBD1. In germline, CDR1 is DFQATT, CDR2 SNEGSKA (reference sequence). CDR3 size: 20 residues. V shed 1 base, J shed 1 base, and the junction held 15 bases outside the gene matches. The CDR3 protein is CSARATTGDRGKLAKNIQYF. The CDR3 DNA follows: TGCAGTGCTAGAGCCACCACCGGGGACAGGGGGAAGTTGGCCAAAAACATTCAGTACTTC.

This clonotype qualifies as medium-sized (0.01 to 0.1%). The chain combines TRBV4-1 with TRBJ2-7; 9 bases line up with TRBD1. The CDR3 spans 13 residues. Per germline, CDR1 MGHRA and CDR2 YSYEKL. Trimming removed 4 bases from V and 7 bases from J; junction bases left unmatched: 5. CDR3 sequence: CASSPWTGEEQYF. The CDR3 bases are TGCGCCAGCAGCCCCTGGACAGGGGAAGAGCAGTACTTC.

In its sample, this clonotype ranks as large. This sequence joins TRBV7-2 and TRBJ2-3, with D unclear. Germline-derived CDR1 and CDR2 are SGHTA and FQGNSA. V was cut by 3 bases and J by 3 bases, with 10 bases left in between. This CDR3 is 14 amino acids long. In DNA, the CDR3 is TGTGCCAGCAGCTTTAACGGAATAACAGATACGCAGTATTTT. It translates to CASSFNGITDTQYF.

By share, this clonotype ranks as medium-sized. The V and J genes are TRBV6-1 and TRBJ1-4; TRBD1 agrees at 10 bases. V was clipped by 3 bases and J by 7 bases; unmatched bases: 2. Germline V CDR1 and CDR2: MNHNS, SASEGT. The CDR3 spans 14 residues. CDR3 sequence (DNA): TGTGCCAGCAGTGAGGGGACAGGGGTTGAAAAACTGTTTTTT. Protein product: CASSEGTGVEKLFF.

Judged by abundance, this clonotype is medium-sized. The chain links TRBV15 to TRBJ2-3, with TRBD2 as a possible D gene (5 bases). Between the trimmed V and J ends, which lost 3 bases and 6 bases, there was a span of 22 bases. The CDR3 spans 17 residues. The germline CDR1 and CDR2 sequences are LNHNV and YYDKDF (reference sequence). The CDR3 reads CATSSSSGAGPTDTQYF. In DNA, the CDR3 is TGTGCCACCAGCAGCTCTTCGGGTGCGGGTCCCACGGATACGCAGTATTTT.

This clonotype is deemed medium-sized. This chain connects TRBV29-1 to TRBJ2-7; D unclear. The V gene's germline CDR1 is SQVTM and CDR2 ANQGSEA. V lost 1 base to trimming and J lost 0 bases, with 10 bases between them. The CDR3 runs 14 residues. CDR3 DNA sequence: TGCAGCGTTGAAGGTAGCACCAACTCCTACGAGCAGTACTTC. Translating gives CSVEGSTNSYEQYF.

By share of the sample, this clonotype is medium-sized. CDR3 sequence reads: CASSDRERNTEAFF. DNA of the CDR3: TGTGCCAGCAGCGACAGGGAGAGGAACACTGAAGCTTTCTTT. The gene calls are TRBV5-4 and TRBJ1-1; TRBD1 matches 7 bases. Germline V gene sequence: CDR1 SGHNT, CDR2 YYREEE (reference sequence). V lost 4 bases and J lost 1; bases outside the gene matches: 4. The CDR3 covers 14 residues.

As for this clonotype: This could be a read error, since a much larger clone is one nucleotide away. The V call is TRBV3-1, the J call TRBJ2-5; D is perhaps TRBD2 (6 bases). This CDR3 is built from 15 residues. With 0 bases removed from V and 5 bases from J, the gap between germline ends came to 13 bases. Germline CDR1 is LGHDT and CDR2 is YNNKEL (reference sequence). CDR3 DNA: TGTGCCAGCAGCCAAGATCACGGGAGTCCTGAGACCCAGTACTTC. It translates to CASSQDHGSPETQYF.

This clonotype is medium-sized (0.01 to 0.1%). The rearrangement uses TRBV9 and TRBJ1-4; TRBD1 matches at 8 bases. CDR1 is SGDLS, CDR2 YYNGEE, per germline. Trimming took 5 bases from V and 1 from J; bases not matched to a gene: 4. This CDR3 is 15 amino acids long. In DNA, the CDR3 is TGTGCCAGCAGTGAAACAGGGGGAACTAATGAAAAACTGTTTTTT. It codes for CASSETGGTNEKLFF.

By sample share, this clonotype is large. The chain links TRBV4-1 to TRBJ2-4; D gene uncertain. Trimming stripped 5 bases from V and 4 bases from J, with 6 bases between. The CDR3 extends over 12 amino acids. Germline CDR1 is MGHRA and CDR2 is YSYEKL. The CDR3 DNA is TGCGCCAGCAGCGACCAAAAAAACATTCAGTACTTC. Its translation is CASSDQKNIQYF.

By share of the sample, this clonotype is medium-sized (0.01 to 0.1%). The rearrangement uses TRBV7-9 and TRBJ2-7, with D perhaps being TRBD1 or TRBD2 (5 bases each). The V end lost 5 bases, the J end lost 5 bases, and 19 bases lay between the germline ends. CDR3 length equals 15 residues. Per germline, CDR1 SEHNR and CDR2 FQNEAQ (reference sequence). The CDR3 is CASSPRVGPVHEQYF. The CDR3 DNA reads as TGTGCCAGCAGCCCGCGGGTGGGGCCCGTCCACGAGCAGTACTTC.

Judged by abundance, this clonotype is medium-sized (0.01 to 0.1%). The chain recombines TRBV6-4 with TRBJ2-3; TRBD2 agrees at 9 bases. With V trimmed by 3 bases and J by 4 bases, 5 bases remained unmatched. CDR1 MRHNA and CDR2 SNTAGT come from the germline V gene. The CDR3 length is 15 residues. CDR3 protein: CASSDGSGSSDTQYF. Here the CDR3 DNA reads TGTGCCAGCAGTGATGGTAGCGGGAGTTCAGATACGCAGTATTTT.

This clonotype is categorized as large (0.1 to 1%). The J gene is TRBJ2-1, the V gene TRBV6-4; D possibly uses TRBD1 or TRBD2 (5 bases each). The CDR3 loop spans 13 amino acids. The ends were cut back, 8 bases at V and 6 bases at J, with 14 bases in the middle. Per the germline V gene, CDR1 is MRHNA and CDR2 is SNTAGT. CDR3 amino acids: CASSLGGVNEQFF. The CDR3 nucleotides read TGTGCCAGCTCCCTTGGGGGAGTCAATGAGCAGTTCTTC.

This clonotype is medium-sized in the sample. The chain carries TRBV15 and TRBJ2-3; no firm D call. Trimming shortened V by 0 bases and J by 4 bases, and 11 bases separated the two germline ends. The CDR3 contains 15 residues. Germline V gives CDR1 LNHNV, CDR2 YYDKDF (reference sequence). CDR3 bases: TGTGCCACCAGCAGAGATTTGAAGGGCGCAGATACGCAGTATTTT. Its translation: CATSRDLKGADTQYF.

Within the sample, this clonotype is medium-sized. J is TRBJ2-3 and V is TRBV10-1; a weak D match, TRBD2 (5 bases). CDR3 length: 14 amino acids. Germline values: CDR1 WNHNN, CDR2 SYGVQD (reference sequence). Trimming left V 2 bases short and J 0 bases short, with 6 bases between. The CDR3 DNA is TGCGCCAGCAGTGAGGACTACAGCACAGATACGCAGTATTTT. Translation gives CASSEDYSTDTQYF.

This clonotype is judged medium-sized. This chain links TRBV5-1 with TRBJ2-7; D not resolved. Trimming stripped 5 bases from V and 1 base from J, with 10 bases between. Germline V gene lookup returns CDR1 SGHRS and CDR2 YFSETQ. There are 13 residues in the CDR3. The CDR3 protein is CASSFYGSYEQYF. As DNA, the CDR3 is TGCGCCAGCAGTTTTTACGGGTCCTACGAGCAGTACTTC.

By share, this clonotype counts as large. The chain joins TRBV6-5 to TRBJ2-2; D may be TRBD2 (6 bases). Between the trimmed V and J ends, which lost 4 bases and 4 bases, there was a span of 10 bases. Germline lookup yields CDR1 MNHEY and CDR2 SVGAGI. The CDR3 totals 14 residues. The DNA for the CDR3 is TGTGCCAGCAGTTGGGGGACTTCCACCGGGGAGCTGTTTTTT. Translation gives CASSWGTSTGELFF.

This clonotype is termed large (0.1 to 1%). J is TRBJ2-7 and V is TRBV20-1, with D maybe TRBD2 (5 bases). This CDR3 is 13 amino acids long. Trimming shortened V by 4 bases and J by 4 bases, and 14 bases separated the two germline ends. From germline, CDR1 is DFQATT and CDR2 SNEGSKA (reference sequence). The CDR3 is CSAMALERYEQYF. For the CDR3, the DNA is TGCAGTGCTATGGCACTAGAGAGATACGAGCAGTACTTC.

This clonotype is large (0.1 to 1%). The J gene is TRBJ1-1, the V gene TRBV10-2; D is possibly TRBD1 (6 bases). The CDR3 totals 11 residues. Germline lookup yields CDR1 WSHSY and CDR2 SAAADI. Trimming took 10 bases from V and 8 from J, leaving 14 bases between them. The CDR3 DNA is TGCGCCATCTCGACAGGCATGGAAGCTTTCTTT. The encoded protein is CAISTGMEAFF.